This T cell receptor (beta chain) is from a study of STAT5B mutations in CD4+ large granular lymphocyte leukemia. Notes on this clone: Its specificity is unknown.

Study-level findings and limits: Main leukemic clonotypes were patient-specific, but roughly 23% appeared at low frequency elsewhere. Top patient clones used TRBV06 genes more often: 8/27 versus 2/35 in controls.

Germline CDR1 reads LNHDA; CDR2 reads SQIVND (reference sequence). Trimming left V 5 bases short and J 3 bases short, with 16 bases between. This CDR3 is 15 amino acids long. Sequenced by immunoSEQ multiplex PCR; TCRdb stores in-frame clones only, minus some. The sample records 30,000 to 40,000 clones, 65% to 90% being singletons. This rearrangement joins TRBV19 to TRBJ1-2, with D maybe TRBD1 (5 bases). Sample: CD4+ T cells from blood buffy coats. This receptor was obtained from a human donor in good health. The CDR3 reads CASSPGPGGYYGYTF. CDR3 coding DNA: TGTGCCAGTAGTCCAGGTCCGGGGGGATACTATGGCTACACCTTC.